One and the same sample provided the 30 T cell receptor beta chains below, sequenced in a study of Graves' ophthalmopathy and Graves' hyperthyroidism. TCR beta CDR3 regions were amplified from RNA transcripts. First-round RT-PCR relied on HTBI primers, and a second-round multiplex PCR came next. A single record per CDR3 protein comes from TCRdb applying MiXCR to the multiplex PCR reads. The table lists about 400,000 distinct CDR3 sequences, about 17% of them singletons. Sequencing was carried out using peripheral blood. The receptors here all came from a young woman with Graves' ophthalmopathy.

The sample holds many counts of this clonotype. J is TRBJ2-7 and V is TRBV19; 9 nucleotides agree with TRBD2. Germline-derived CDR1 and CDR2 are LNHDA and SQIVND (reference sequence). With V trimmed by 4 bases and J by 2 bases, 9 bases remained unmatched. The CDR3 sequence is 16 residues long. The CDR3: CASSTSEAGGPYEQYF. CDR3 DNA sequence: TGTGCCAGTAGTACGTCTGAAGCGGGGGGCCCCTACGAGCAGTACTTC.

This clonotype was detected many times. The CDR3 reads CASRNHIRGLENIQYF. The DNA of the CDR3 is TGTGCCAGCAGAAACCATATCAGGGGGCTGGAAAACATTCAGTACTTC. This chain connects TRBV6-2 or TRBV6-3 to TRBJ2-4; 8 bases match TRBD1. Germline CDR1 MNHEY, CDR2 SVGEGT. This CDR3 is 16 amino acids long. V was pared by 6 bases and J by 5 bases, with 12 bases of the junction left unmatched.

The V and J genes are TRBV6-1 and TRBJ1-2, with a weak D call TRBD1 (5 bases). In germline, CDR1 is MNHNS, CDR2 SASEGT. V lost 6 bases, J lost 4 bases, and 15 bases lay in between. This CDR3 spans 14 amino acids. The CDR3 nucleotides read TGTGCCAGCAGCCTCAGTGGGGCAACCTATGGCTACACCTTC. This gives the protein CASSLSGATYGYTF.

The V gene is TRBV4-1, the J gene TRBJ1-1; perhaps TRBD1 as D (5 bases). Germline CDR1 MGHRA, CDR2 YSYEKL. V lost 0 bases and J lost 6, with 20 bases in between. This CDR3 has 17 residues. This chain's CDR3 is CASSQDPGVGTGSEAFF. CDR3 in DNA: TGCGCCAGCAGCCAAGATCCAGGAGTTGGCACAGGATCTGAAGCTTTCTTT.

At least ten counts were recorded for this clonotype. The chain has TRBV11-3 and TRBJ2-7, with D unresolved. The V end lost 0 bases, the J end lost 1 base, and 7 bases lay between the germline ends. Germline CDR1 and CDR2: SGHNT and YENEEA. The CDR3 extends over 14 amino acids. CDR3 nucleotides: TGTGCCAGCAGCTTAGATCCCGGTTCCTACGAGCAGTACTTC. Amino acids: CASSLDPGSYEQYF. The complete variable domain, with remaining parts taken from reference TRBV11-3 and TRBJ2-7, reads EAGVVQSPRYKIIEKKQPVAFWCNPISGHNTLYWYLQNLGQGPELLIRYENEEAVDDSQLPKDRFSAERLKGVDSTLKIQPAELGDSAVYLCASSLDPGSYEQYFGPGTRLTVT.

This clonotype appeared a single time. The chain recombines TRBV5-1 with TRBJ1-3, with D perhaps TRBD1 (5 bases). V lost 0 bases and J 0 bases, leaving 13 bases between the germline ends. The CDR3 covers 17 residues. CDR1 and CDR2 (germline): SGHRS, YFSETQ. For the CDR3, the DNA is TGCGCCAGCAGCTTGGGGCAGGGAATGGCCTCTGGAAACACCATATATTTT. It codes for CASSLGQGMASGNTIYF.

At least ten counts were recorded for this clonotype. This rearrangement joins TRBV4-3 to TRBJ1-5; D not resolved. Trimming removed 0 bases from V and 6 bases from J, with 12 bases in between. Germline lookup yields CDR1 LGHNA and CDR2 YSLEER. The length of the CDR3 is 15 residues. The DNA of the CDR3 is TGCGCCAGCAGCCAAGATTGGCCCGGCGGTCAGCCCCAGCATTTT. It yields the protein CASSQDWPGGQPQHF.

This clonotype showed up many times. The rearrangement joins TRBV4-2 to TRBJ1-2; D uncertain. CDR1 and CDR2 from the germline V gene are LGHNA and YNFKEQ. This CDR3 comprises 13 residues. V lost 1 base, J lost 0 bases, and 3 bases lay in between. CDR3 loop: CASSQVSNYGYTF. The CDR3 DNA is TGTGCCAGCAGCCAAGTATCTAACTATGGCTACACCTTC.

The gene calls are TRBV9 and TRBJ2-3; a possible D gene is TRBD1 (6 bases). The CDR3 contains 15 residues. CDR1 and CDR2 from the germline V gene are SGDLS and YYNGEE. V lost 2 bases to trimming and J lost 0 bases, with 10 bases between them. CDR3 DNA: TGTGCCAGCAGCGTCGGGACAACTAGCACAGATACGCAGTATTTT. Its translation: CASSVGTTSTDTQYF.

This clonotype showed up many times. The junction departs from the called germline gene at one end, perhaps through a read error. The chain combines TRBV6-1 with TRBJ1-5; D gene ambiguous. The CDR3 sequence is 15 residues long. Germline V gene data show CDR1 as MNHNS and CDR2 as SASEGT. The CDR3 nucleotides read TGTGCCAGCAGTAAAGCTTGGGCTAGCAATCAGCCCCAGCATTTT. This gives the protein CASSKAWASNQPQHF.

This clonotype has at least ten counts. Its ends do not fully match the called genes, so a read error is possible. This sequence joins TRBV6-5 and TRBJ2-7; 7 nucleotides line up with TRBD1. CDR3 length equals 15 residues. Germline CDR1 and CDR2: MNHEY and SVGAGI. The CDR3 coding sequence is TGTGCCAGCAGTGACTCGACAGGGAAAAGGGTATCGCAGTACTTC. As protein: CASSDSTGKRVSQYF.

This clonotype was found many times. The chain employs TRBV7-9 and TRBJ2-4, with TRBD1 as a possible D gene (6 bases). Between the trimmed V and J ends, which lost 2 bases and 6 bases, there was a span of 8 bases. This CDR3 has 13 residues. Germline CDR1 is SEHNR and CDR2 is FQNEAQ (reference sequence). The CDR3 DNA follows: TGTGCCAGCAGCTTAAGGGGGATAAACATTCAGTACTTC. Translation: CASSLRGINIQYF.

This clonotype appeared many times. The CDR3 DNA is TGTGCCAGCTCACCACCGGTCTCTGGGGCCAACGTCCTGACTTTC. Translation gives CASSPPVSGANVLTF. V is TRBV18 and J is TRBJ2-6; D is uncertain. Looked up from germline, CDR1 is KGHSH and CDR2 is LQKENI. This CDR3 is built from 15 residues. Trimming removed 0 bases from V and 0 bases from J, with 3 bases in between. Variable domain in full (rest from reference TRBV18 and TRBJ2-6): NAGVMQNPRHLVRRRGQEARLRCSPMKGHSHVYWYRQLPEEGLKFMVYLQKENIIDESGMPKERFSAEFPKEGPSILRIQQVVRGDSAAYFCASSPPVSGANVLTFGAGSRLTVL.

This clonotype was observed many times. CDR3: CASSGRDRASWGELFF. The CDR3 bases are TGTGCCAGCAGTGGCCGGGACAGGGCCTCCTGGGGGGAGCTGTTTTTT. The chain joins TRBV12-3 or TRBV12-4 to TRBJ2-2, with 9 bases fitting TRBD1. V gave up 5 bases and J gave up 8 bases; unmatched junction bases: 12. There are 16 residues in the CDR3.

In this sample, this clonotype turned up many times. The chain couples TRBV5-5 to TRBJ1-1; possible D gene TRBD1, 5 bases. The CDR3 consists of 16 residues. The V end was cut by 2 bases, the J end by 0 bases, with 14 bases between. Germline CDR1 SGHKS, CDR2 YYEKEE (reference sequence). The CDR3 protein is CASSFPAGQMNTEAFF. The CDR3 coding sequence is TGTGCCAGCAGCTTCCCGGCAGGGCAAATGAACACTGAAGCTTTCTTT. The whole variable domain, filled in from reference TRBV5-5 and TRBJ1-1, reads DAGVTQSPTHLIKTRGQQVTLRCSPISGHKSVSWYQQVLGQGPQFIFQYYEKEERGRGNFPDRFSARQFPNYSSELNVNALLLGDSALYLCASSFPAGQMNTEAFFGQGTRLTVV.

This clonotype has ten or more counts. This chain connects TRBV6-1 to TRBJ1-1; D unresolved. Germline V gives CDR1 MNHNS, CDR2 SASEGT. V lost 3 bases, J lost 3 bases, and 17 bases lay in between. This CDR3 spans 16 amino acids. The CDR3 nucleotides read TGTGCCAGCAGTGAGTGGGAAGGGTTTCGGGACACTGAAGCTTTCTTT. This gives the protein CASSEWEGFRDTEAFF.

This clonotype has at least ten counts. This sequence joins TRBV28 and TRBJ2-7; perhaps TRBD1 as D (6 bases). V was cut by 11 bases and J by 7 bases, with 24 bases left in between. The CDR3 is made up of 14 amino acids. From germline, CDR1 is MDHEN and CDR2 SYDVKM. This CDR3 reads CAGQKTTGFGEQYF. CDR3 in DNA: TGTGCCGGGCAAAAAACGACAGGCTTTGGGGAGCAGTACTTC.

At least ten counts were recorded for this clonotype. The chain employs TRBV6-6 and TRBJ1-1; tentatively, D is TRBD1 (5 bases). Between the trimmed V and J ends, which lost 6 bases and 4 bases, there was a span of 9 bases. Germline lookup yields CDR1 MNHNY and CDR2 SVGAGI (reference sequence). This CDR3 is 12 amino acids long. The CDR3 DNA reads TGTGCCAGCAGAACCAGGGTCACTGAAGCTTTCTTT. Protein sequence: CASRTRVTEAFF.

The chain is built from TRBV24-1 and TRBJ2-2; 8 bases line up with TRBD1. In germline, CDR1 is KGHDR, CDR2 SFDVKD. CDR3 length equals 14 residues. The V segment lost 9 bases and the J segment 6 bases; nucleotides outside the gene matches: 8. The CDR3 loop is CATAHGQGSGELFF. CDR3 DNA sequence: TGTGCCACCGCCCACGGACAGGGTTCCGGGGAGCTGTTTTTT.

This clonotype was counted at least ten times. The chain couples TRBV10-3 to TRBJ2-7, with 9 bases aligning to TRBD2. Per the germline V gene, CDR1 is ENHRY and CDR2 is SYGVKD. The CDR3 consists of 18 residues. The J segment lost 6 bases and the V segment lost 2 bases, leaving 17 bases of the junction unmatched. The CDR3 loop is CAISEVGGGGRAAGEQYF. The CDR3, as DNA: TGTGCCATCAGTGAGGTGGGGGGTGGCGGGAGGGCCGCTGGCGAGCAGTACTTC.

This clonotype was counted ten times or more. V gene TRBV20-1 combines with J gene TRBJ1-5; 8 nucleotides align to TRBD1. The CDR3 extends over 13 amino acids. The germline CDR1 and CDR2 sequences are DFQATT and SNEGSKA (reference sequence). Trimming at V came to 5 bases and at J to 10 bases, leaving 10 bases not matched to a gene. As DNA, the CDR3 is TGCAGTGCTCGGACAGGGCAAGTATTCCCCCAGCATTTT. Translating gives CSARTGQVFPQHF.

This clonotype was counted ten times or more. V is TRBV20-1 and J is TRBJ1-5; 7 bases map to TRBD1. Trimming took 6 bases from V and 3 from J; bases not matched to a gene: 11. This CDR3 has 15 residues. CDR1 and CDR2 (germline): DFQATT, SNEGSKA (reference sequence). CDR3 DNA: TGCAGTGCATTGATACCGGGACAGATCAATCAGCCCCAGCATTTT. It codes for CSALIPGQINQPQHF.

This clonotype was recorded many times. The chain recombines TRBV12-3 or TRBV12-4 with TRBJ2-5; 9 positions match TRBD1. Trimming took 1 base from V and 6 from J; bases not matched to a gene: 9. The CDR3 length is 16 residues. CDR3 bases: TGTGCCAGCAGTTTAGGGGCCGGGACAGGGAGACAGACCCAGTACTTC. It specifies CASSLGAGTGRQTQYF.

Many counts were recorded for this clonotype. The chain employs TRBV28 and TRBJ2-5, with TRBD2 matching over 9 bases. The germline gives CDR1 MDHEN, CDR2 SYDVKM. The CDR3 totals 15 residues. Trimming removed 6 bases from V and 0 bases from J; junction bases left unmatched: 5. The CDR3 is CASSLSGGNQETQYF. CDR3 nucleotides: TGTGCCAGCAGCTTGAGCGGGGGGAACCAAGAGACCCAGTACTTC.

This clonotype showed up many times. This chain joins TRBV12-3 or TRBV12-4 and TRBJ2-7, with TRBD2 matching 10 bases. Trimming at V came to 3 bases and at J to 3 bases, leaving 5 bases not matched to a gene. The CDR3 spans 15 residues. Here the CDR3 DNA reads TGTGCCAGCAGTTTCAAGCCTAGCGGGAGCTACGAGCAGTACTTC. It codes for CASSFKPSGSYEQYF.

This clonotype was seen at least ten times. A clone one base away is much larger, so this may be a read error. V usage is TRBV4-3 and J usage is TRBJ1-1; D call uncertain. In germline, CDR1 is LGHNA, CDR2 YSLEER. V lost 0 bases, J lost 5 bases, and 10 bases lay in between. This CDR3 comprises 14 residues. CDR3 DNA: TGCGCCAGCAGCCAAGAGGGTGGTCGGACTGAAGCTTTCTTT. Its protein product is CASSQEGGRTEAFF.

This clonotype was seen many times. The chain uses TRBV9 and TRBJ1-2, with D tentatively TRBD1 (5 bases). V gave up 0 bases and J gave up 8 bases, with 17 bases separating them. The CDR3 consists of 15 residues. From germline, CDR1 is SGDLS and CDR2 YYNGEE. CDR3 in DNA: TGTGCCAGCAGCGTAGCCCCCTCGGGGCGCGGGGGCTACACCTTC. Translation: CASSVAPSGRGGYTF.

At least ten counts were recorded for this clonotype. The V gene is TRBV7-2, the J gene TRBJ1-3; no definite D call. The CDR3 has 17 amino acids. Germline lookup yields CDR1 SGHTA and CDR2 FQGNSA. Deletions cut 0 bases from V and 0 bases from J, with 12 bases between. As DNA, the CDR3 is TGTGCCAGCAGCTTAGCCCCGACGGGGAGCTCTGGAAACACCATATATTTT. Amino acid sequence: CASSLAPTGSSGNTIYF. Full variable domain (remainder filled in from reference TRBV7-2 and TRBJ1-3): GAGVSQSPSNKVTEKGKDVELRCDPISGHTALYWYRQSLGQGLEFLIYFQGNSAPDKSGLPSDRFSAERTGGSVSTLTIQRTQQEDSAVYLCASSLAPTGSSGNTIYFGEGSWLTVV.

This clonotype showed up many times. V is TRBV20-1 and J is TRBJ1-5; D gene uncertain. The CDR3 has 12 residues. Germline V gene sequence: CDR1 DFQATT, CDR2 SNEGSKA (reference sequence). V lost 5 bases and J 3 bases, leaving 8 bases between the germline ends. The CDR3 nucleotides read TGCAGTGCTCCGTCCCCCAATCAGCCCCAGCATTTT. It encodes CSAPSPNQPQHF.

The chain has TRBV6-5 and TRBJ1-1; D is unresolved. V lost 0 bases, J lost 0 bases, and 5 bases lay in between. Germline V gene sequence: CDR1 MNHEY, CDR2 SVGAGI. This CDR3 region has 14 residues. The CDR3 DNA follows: TGTGCCAGCAGTTACTCTTTAGTGAACACTGAAGCTTTCTTT. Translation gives CASSYSLVNTEAFF.